This passage covers 9 T cell receptor beta chains from one sample sequenced in a study of T-cell memory formation after mild COVID-19. TCRdb analysed the 5' RACE reads with MiXCR anew, one entry per CDR3 protein. The profile shows almost 350,000 distinct CDR3 sequences, more than 20% of them singletons. The specimen was PBMCs or a T cell subset sorted from them (not recorded which). All receptors derive from a man aged 18 to 30 who had mild COVID-19 (a few samples of this study predate the infection). Cell type and time point are not known.

The chain joins TRBV4-1 to TRBJ1-4; no reliable D call. V lost 3 bases, J lost 3 bases, and 8 bases lay in between. The CDR3 length is 14 residues. Germline CDR1 is MGHRA and CDR2 is YSYEKL. DNA for the CDR3: TGCGCCAGCAGCCAGTTCAGAGCTAATGAAAAACTGTTTTTT. Translating it yields CASSQFRANEKLFF.

The V gene is TRBV7-2, the J gene TRBJ2-5; the match to TRBD1 covers 7 bases. V trimming: 4 bases; J trimming: 5 bases; junction bases outside the gene matches: 7. The germline V gene has CDR1 SGHTA and CDR2 FQGNSA. The CDR3 spans 14 residues. The CDR3 here is CASSSRQGWETQYF. The CDR3 coding sequence is TGTGCCAGCAGCTCCCGACAGGGATGGGAGACCCAGTACTTC.

The CDR3 loop reads CSAGRGRFYGYTF. CDR3 sequence (DNA): TGCAGTGCTGGCAGGGGGCGCTTCTATGGCTACACCTTC. This chain joins TRBV20-1 and TRBJ1-2; 8 bases line up with TRBD1. Trimming cost V 5 bases and J 4 bases; bases outside gene matches: 6. This CDR3 is built from 13 residues. Looked up from germline, CDR1 is DFQATT and CDR2 is SNEGSKA (reference sequence).

V gene TRBV28 combines with J gene TRBJ2-4; 8 nucleotides align to TRBD1. CDR1 MDHEN and CDR2 SYDVKM come from the germline V gene. This CDR3 has 13 residues. V was clipped by 4 bases and J by 10 bases; unmatched bases: 6. The CDR3 DNA reads TGTGCCAGCAGTTGGGACAGGCCACTAATTCAGTACTTC. The encoded protein is CASSWDRPLIQYF. The full variable domain, rest sourced from reference TRBV28 and TRBJ2-4, is DVKVTQSSRYLVKRTGEKVFLECVQDMDHENMFWYRQDPGLGLRLIYFSYDVKMKEKGDIPEGYSVSREKKERFSLILESASTNQTSMYLCASSWDRPLIQYFGAGTRLSVL.

The table lists this clonotype with a few counts. This chain links TRBV5-1 with TRBJ2-7; perhaps TRBD2 as D (6 bases). Trimming took off 4 bases at V and 2 bases at J, with 13 bases between the two ends. The CDR3 is made up of 14 amino acids. CDR1 is SGHRS and CDR2 is YFSETQ in the germline V gene. CDR3 region: CASSIAGNPYEQYV. The DNA of the CDR3 is TGCGCCAGCAGCATTGCGGGGAACCCCTACGAGCAGTACGTC.

This clonotype appeared many times. This chain connects TRBV7-2 to TRBJ1-2; D is possibly TRBD1 (5 bases). The CDR3 sequence is 14 residues long. CDR1 and CDR2 (germline): SGHTA, FQGNSA. Trimming took 1 base from V and 3 from J, leaving 9 bases between them. In nucleotides, the CDR3 is TGTGCCAGCAGCTTAGTCGGGGGAGACTATGGCTACACCTTC. Protein: CASSLVGGDYGYTF.

The genes are TRBV5-5 and TRBJ1-1; no definite D call. In germline, CDR1 is SGHKS, CDR2 YYEKEE (reference sequence). The germline V and J ends were trimmed by 5 bases and 0 bases, with 11 bases remaining between them. CDR3 length equals 14 residues. CDR3 bases: TGTGCCAGCAGACGACGGATCCTGAACACTGAAGCTTTCTTT. This translates into CASRRRILNTEAFF.

The chain carries TRBV6-6 and TRBJ1-4; perhaps TRBD1 as D (6 bases). CDR1 and CDR2 from the germline V gene are MNHNY and SVGAGI (reference sequence). This CDR3 comprises 14 residues. V lost 5 bases, J lost 8 bases, and 15 bases lay in between. The CDR3 sequence is CASSLQGSGEKLFF. The CDR3 DNA follows: TGTGCCAGCAGTCTACAGGGAAGTGGAGAAAAACTGTTTTTT.

The rearrangement uses TRBV20-1 and TRBJ2-1, with TRBD2 matching over 7 bases. Germline values: CDR1 DFQATT, CDR2 SNEGSKA (reference sequence). CDR3 length: 15 amino acids. J was trimmed by 9 bases and V by 0 bases; bases with no gene match: 11. The CDR3 is CSARDFQGGGTEQFF. The DNA for the CDR3 is TGCAGTGCTAGAGATTTTCAGGGCGGGGGTACTGAGCAGTTCTTC.